This T cell receptor beta chain was recovered during a study of blood T cell repertoires in COVID-19. CDR1 is MDHEN and CDR2 is SYDVKM in the germline V gene. The CDR3 is 14 residues long. With 6 bases clipped from V and 8 bases from J, the junction kept 10 bases outside the gene matches. This clone appeared a single time. Clones were sequenced by immunoSEQ multiplex PCR, and TCRdb holds only the in-frame ones, with some missing. The profile shows 200,000 or so clones, 80% of them singletons. Specimen: PBMCs or T cells enriched from blood (not recorded which). The TCR sequence derives from a woman aged 40 to 50 with acute COVID-19. The chain is built from TRBV28 and TRBJ1-2; 9 bases map to TRBD1. The CDR3 reads CASSTDRGIRGYTF. CDR3 sequence (DNA): TGTGCCAGCAGCACTGACAGGGGGATTAGAGGCTACACCTTC.